These 5 T cell receptor beta chains came from one sample sequenced in a study of T cell responses to AZD1222 COVID-19 vaccine. Some clones are missing from TCRdb's copy, which holds only in-frame ones; the method was immunoSEQ multiplex PCR. The sample has tens of thousands of clones, less than 95% seen once. Sequences were derived from peripheral blood, sampled 28 days after the second AZD1222 dose. All receptors derive from an adult who received the AZD1222 COVID-19 vaccine.

The chain employs TRBV6-4 and TRBJ1-6; D is perhaps TRBD1 (6 bases). V was shortened by 4 bases and J by 3 bases, with 22 bases between the two germline ends. This CDR3 has 19 residues. Germline V lookup: CDR1 MRHNA, CDR2 SNTAGT. CDR3 loop: CASSVNGNCRGLYNSPLHF. The CDR3 DNA is TGTGCCAGCAGTGTAAATGGTAATTGTCGGGGGCTCTATAATTCACCCCTCCACTTT.

This clone came up once. This sequence joins TRBV18 and TRBJ1-2; unclear D gene. This CDR3 has 14 residues. The germline CDR1 and CDR2 sequences are KGHSH and LQKENI. V was cut by 3 bases and J by 4 bases, with 12 bases left in between. The CDR3 DNA reads as TGTGCCAGCTCACCTACGGAAAGGGCCTATGGCTACACCTTC. Encoded protein: CASSPTERAYGYTF.

J is TRBJ1-1 and V is TRBV3-1 (or the pseudogene TRBV3-2), with D maybe TRBD1 (6 bases). This CDR3 has 13 residues. Germline CDR1 LGHDT, CDR2 YNNKEL (reference sequence). V was clipped by 4 bases and J by 5 bases, with 11 bases between them. CDR3 coding DNA: TGTGCCAGCAGCCCTACAGGGTTAACTGAAGCTTTCTTT. Translated: CASSPTGLTEAFF.

The chain couples TRBV11-2 to TRBJ1-1; 10 nucleotides agree with TRBD1. Trimming took 4 bases from V and 6 from J; bases not matched to a gene: 8. Germline-derived CDR1 and CDR2 are SGHAT and FQNNGV. CDR3 length equals 15 residues. DNA of the CDR3: TGTGCCAGCAGCTCCGACAGGGGGCGAAGAGCTGAAGCTTTCTTT. Translating it yields CASSSDRGRRAEAFF.

This clone was picked up one time. The chain combines TRBV28 with TRBJ1-1; D is possibly TRBD1 (6 bases). The V gene's germline CDR1 is MDHEN and CDR2 SYDVKM. The CDR3 spans 15 residues. The V end was cut by 8 bases, the J end by 3 bases, with 19 bases between. As DNA, the CDR3 is TGTGCCAGCCGTCGGCGTTGGGGGGCTGACACTGAAGCTTTCTTT. This translates into CASRRRWGADTEAFF.